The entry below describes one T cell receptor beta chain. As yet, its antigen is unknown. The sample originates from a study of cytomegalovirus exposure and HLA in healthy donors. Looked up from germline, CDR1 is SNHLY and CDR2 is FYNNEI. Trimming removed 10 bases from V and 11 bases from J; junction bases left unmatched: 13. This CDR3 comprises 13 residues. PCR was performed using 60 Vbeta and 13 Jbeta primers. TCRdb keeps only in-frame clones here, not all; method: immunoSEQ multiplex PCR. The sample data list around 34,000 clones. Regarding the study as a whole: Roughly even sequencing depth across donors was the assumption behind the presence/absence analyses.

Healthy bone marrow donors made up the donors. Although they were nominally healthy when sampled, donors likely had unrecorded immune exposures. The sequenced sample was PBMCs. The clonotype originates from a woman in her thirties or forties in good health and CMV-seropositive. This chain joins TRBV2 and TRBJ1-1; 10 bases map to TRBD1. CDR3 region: CATTWGTGDFAFF. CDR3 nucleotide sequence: TGTGCCACCACGTGGGGGACAGGGGACTTTGCTTTCTTT.